The rows below give T cell receptor beta chains drawn from one sample of a study of blood T cell repertoires in COVID-19. Here immunoSEQ multiplex PCR was the method, and the copy in TCRdb shows in-frame clones only, minus some. The sample includes fewer than 50,000 clones, around 82% of them seen just once. The sequencing input was peripheral blood. These receptors were obtained from a woman aged 80 or older with acute or convalescent COVID-19. Both conserved end residues are part of each CDR3. D genes are given only for firm matches. Some rows mark clone size as missing; the rest say once, few, many or name a class of expanded clone.

d_call,clone_size,v_call,j_call,cdr3_nt,cdr3_aa
TRBD1,once,TRBV29-1,TRBJ1-5,TGCAGCGTTGAACCATTCCCGCTCCGGGACAGGGGACAGCCCCAGCATTTT,CSVEPFPLRDRGQPQHF
TRBD1,NA,TRBV4-1,TRBJ1-2,TGCGCCAGCAGCCAAGAAACAGGGGTTAACTATGGCTACACCTTC,CASSQETGVNYGYTF
NA,NA,TRBV5-4,TRBJ2-1,TGTGCCAGCAGCGCTGGACAAAACAATGAGCAGTTCTTC,CASSAGQNNEQFF
NA,NA,TRBV2,TRBJ2-4,TGTGCCATACAAACTGCAGGCACCCTAGCCAAAAACATTCAGTACTTC,CAIQTAGTLAKNIQYF
TRBD1,NA,TRBV27,TRBJ2-1,TGTGCCAGCAAAAGTTTTGGGACAGGGGCCAAAAAGGAGCAGTTCTTC,CASKSFGTGAKKEQFF
TRBD2,NA,TRBV5-5,TRBJ2-5,TGTGCCAGCAGCCTGCTGGGGACTAGCGTGCAAGAGACCCAGTACTTC,CASSLLGTSVQETQYF
TRBD1,NA,TRBV5-6,TRBJ2-5,TGTGCCAGCAGCGTGGGACAGGGCGGGACCCAGTACTTC,CASSVGQGGTQYF
TRBD1,NA,TRBV3-1/TRBV3-2,TRBJ2-7,TGTGCCAGCAGCCAAGGGACAGGGCGCGAGCAGTACTTC,CASSQGTGREQYF
TRBD1,NA,TRBV6-5,TRBJ1-1,TGTGCCAGCAGACAGGGGGTTTGGACTGAAGCTTTCTTT,CASRQGVWTEAFF
TRBD1,few,TRBV6-2/TRBV6-3,TRBJ1-2,TGTGCCAGCACCCCCGGGACAGTATCGCCCGGGGGCTACACCTTC,CASTPGTVSPGGYTF
TRBD2,once,TRBV6-5,TRBJ2-3,TGTGCCAGCAGTCGGACTAGCGGGAGTTCAGATACGCAGTATTTT,CASSRTSGSSDTQYF
NA,NA,TRBV6-4,TRBJ2-1,TGTGCCAGCAGTCCTATACTTAAAAGGGGCAATGAGCAGTTCTTC,CASSPILKRGNEQFF
NA,NA,TRBV6-5,TRBJ1-3,TGTGCCAGCAGTTACAGTCAGTCCTCTGGAAACACCATATATTTT,CASSYSQSSGNTIYF
NA,NA,TRBV6-5,TRBJ2-5,TGTGCCAGCAGTCATGGGCCCCCACAAGAGACCCAGTACTTC,CASSHGPPQETQYF
NA,NA,TRBV29-1,TRBJ2-7,TGCAGCGTTTCCGGACAGTCCGATCAGGGTGGTACCTACGAGCAGTACTTC,CSVSGQSDQGGTYEQYF
NA,NA,TRBV10-3,TRBJ1-5,TGTGCCATCAGCCTTGGACAGTTTAATCAGCCCCAGCATTTT,CAISLGQFNQPQHF
NA,NA,TRBV6-4,TRBJ1-1,TGTGCCAGCAGCCCGGGGGGCGCAGCCTCTGAAGCTTTCTTT,CASSPGGAASEAFF
NA,NA,TRBV19,TRBJ2-1,TGTGCCAGTACCCTGAACGGGAACAATGAGCAGTTCTTC,CASTLNGNNEQFF
TRBD2,few,TRBV24-1,TRBJ2-1,TGTGCCACCAGTGGGGGCGTGCGGGGGGGTGAGCAGTTCTTC,CATSGGVRGGEQFF
NA,NA,TRBV19,TRBJ2-3,TGTGCCAGCGGTACTAGTTCAGATACGCAGTATTTT,CASGTSSDTQYF
NA,NA,TRBV4-1,TRBJ2-7,TGCGCCAGCAGCCCCGAGGGAAGGGAATCCTACGAGCAGTACTTC,CASSPEGRESYEQYF
NA,NA,TRBV12-3/TRBV12-4,TRBJ1-2,TGTGCCAGCAGGGTCGGAGAGGCCTATGGCTACACCTTC,CASRVGEAYGYTF
TRBD2,NA,TRBV2,TRBJ2-2,TGTGCCAGCAGTGGTCTAGCGGGAGGGCCGTCGGGCACCGGGGAGCTGTTTTTT,CASSGLAGGPSGTGELFF
TRBD2,NA,TRBV28,TRBJ2-4,TGTGCCAGCAGTCCGACTAGCGGGAGATGGCGAGCCAAAAACATTCAGTACTTC,CASSPTSGRWRAKNIQYF
NA,NA,TRBV2,TRBJ2-3,TGTGCCAGCTTGGGGGCCCTCCCGGGCACAGATACGCAGTATTTT,CASLGALPGTDTQYF
NA,NA,TRBV12-3/TRBV12-4,TRBJ2-7,TGTGCCAGCAGCCGGGGCTACGAGCAGTACTTC,CASSRGYEQYF
TRBD1,NA,TRBV28,TRBJ2-1,TGTGCCACCCGCCGGGACAGTGTTTCCCATGAGCAGTTCTTC,CATRRDSVSHEQFF